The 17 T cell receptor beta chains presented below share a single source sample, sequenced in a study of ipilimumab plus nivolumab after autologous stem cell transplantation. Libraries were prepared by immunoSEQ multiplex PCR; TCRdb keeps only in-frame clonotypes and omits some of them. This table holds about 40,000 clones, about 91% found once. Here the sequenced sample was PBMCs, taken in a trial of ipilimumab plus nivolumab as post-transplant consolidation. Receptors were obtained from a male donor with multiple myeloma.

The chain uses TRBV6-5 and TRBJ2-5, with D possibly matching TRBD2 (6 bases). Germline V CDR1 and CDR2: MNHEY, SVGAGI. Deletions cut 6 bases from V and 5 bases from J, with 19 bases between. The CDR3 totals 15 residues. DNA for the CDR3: TGTGCCAGCAGCCCCCTTAGCGGTCGGGGGGAGACCCAGTACTTC. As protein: CASSPLSGRGETQYF.

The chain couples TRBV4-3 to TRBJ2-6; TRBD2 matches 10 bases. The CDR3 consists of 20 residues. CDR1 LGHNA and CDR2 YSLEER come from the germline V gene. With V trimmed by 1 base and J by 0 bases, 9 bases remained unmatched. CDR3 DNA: TGCGCCAGCAGCCAAGTCTGGCTAGCGGGGGCCTACTCTGGGGCCAACGTCCTGACTTTC. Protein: CASSQVWLAGAYSGANVLTF.

The chain's CDR3 is CASSKQARQAEAFF. CDR3 nucleotides: TGTGCCAGCAGCAAACAAGCACGACAGGCTGAAGCTTTCTTT. The chain recombines TRBV21-1 with TRBJ1-1; the table's D gene call, TRBD1, was not cross checked with the DNA. TRBV21-1 represents a pseudogene. This CDR3 region has 14 residues.

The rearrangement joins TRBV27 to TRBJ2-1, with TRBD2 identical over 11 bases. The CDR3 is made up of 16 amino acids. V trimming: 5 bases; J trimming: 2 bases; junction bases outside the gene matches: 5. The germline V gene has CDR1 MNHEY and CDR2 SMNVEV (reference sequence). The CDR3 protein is CASSIGTSGTYNEQFF. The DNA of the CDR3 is TGTGCCAGCAGTATCGGGACTAGCGGCACCTACAATGAGCAGTTCTTC.

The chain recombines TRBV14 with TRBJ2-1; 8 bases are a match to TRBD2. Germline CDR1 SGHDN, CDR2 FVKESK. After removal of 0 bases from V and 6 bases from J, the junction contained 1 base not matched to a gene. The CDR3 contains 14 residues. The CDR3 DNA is TGTGCCAGCAGCCAAGAACTAGCGGTCAATGAGCAGTTCTTC. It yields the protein CASSQELAVNEQFF. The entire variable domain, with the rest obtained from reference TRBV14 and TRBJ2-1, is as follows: EAGVTQFPSHSVIEKGQTVTLRCDPISGHDNLYWYRRVMGKEIKFLLHFVKESKQDESGMPNNRFLAERTGGTYSTLKVQPAELEDSGVYFCASSQELAVNEQFFGPGTRLTVL.

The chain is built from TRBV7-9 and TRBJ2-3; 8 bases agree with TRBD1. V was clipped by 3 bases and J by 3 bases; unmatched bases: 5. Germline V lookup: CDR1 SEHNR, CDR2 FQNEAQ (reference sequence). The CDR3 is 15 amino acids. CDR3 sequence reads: CASSFDRGWTDTQYF. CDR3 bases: TGTGCCAGCAGCTTCGACAGGGGATGGACAGATACGCAGTATTTT.

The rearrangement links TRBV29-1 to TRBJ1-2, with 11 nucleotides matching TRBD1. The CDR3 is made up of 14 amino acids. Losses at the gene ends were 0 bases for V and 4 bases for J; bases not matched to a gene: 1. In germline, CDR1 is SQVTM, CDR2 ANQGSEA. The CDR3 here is CSVEDGTGGYGYTF. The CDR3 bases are TGCAGCGTTGAAGACGGGACAGGGGGCTATGGCTACACCTTC.

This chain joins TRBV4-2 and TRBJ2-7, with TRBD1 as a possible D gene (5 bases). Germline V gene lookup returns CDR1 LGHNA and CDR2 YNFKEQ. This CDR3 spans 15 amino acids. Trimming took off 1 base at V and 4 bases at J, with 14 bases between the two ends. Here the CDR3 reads CASSQGKGWGYEQYF. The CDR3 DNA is TGTGCCAGCAGCCAAGGGAAGGGGTGGGGATACGAGCAGTACTTC.

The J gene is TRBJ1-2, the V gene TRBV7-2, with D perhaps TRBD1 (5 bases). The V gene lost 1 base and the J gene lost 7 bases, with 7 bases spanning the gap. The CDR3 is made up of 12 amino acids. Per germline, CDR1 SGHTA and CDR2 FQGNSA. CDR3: CASSLGTIGYTF. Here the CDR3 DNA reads TGTGCCAGCAGCTTAGGGACAATTGGCTACACCTTC.

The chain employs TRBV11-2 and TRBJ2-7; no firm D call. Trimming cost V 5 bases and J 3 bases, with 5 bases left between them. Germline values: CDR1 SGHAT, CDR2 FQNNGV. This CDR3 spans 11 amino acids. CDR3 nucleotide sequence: TGTGCCAGCAGCCCACACTACGAGCAGTACTTC. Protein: CASSPHYEQYF.

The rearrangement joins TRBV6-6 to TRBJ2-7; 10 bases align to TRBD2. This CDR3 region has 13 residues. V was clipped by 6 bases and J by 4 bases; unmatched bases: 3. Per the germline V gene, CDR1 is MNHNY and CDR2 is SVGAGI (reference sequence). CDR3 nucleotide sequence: TGTGCCAGCAGGAAGCGGGAGGGGTACGAGCAGTACTTC. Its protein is CASRKREGYEQYF.

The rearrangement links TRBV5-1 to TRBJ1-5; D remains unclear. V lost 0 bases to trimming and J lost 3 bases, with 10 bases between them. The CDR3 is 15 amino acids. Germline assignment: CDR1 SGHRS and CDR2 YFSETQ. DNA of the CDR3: TGCGCCAGCAGCTTGGGGGAGCTTGCCAATCAGCCCCAGCATTTT. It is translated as CASSLGELANQPQHF.

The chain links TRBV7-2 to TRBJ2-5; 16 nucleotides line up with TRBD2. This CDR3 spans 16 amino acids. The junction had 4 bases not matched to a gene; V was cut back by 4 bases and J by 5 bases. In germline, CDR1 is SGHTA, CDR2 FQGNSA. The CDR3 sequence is CASSSGLAGGTETQYF. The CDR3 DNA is TGTGCCAGCAGCTCGGGACTAGCGGGGGGGACTGAGACCCAGTACTTC.

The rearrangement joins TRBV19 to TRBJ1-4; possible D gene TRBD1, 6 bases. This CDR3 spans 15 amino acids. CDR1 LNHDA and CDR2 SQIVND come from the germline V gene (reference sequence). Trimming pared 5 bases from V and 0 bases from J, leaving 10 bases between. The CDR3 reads CASSLGDTTNEKLFF. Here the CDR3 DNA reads TGTGCCAGTAGTCTAGGGGACACAACTAATGAAAAACTGTTTTTT.

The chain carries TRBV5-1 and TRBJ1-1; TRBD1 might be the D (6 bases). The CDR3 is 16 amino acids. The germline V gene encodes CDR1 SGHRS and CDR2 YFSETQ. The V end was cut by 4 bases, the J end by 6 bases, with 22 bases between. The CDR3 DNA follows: TGCGCCAGCAGCACCGGGACATCTCGACTCTGGGCTGAAGCTTTCTTT. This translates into CASSTGTSRLWAEAFF.

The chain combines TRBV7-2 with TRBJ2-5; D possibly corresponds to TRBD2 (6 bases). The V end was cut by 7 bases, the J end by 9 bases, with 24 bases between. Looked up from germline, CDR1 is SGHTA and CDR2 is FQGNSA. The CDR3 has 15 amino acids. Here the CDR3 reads CASMVRGLGEGSQYF. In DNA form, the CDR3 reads TGTGCCAGCATGGTACGGGGGTTAGGCGAAGGGTCCCAGTACTTC.

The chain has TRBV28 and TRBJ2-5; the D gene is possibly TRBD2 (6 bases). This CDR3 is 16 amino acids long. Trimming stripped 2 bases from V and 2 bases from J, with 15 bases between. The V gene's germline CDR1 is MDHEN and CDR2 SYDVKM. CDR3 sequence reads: CASSLTWGDSQETQYF. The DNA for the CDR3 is TGTGCCAGCAGTTTAACGTGGGGGGACTCACAAGAGACCCAGTACTTC.